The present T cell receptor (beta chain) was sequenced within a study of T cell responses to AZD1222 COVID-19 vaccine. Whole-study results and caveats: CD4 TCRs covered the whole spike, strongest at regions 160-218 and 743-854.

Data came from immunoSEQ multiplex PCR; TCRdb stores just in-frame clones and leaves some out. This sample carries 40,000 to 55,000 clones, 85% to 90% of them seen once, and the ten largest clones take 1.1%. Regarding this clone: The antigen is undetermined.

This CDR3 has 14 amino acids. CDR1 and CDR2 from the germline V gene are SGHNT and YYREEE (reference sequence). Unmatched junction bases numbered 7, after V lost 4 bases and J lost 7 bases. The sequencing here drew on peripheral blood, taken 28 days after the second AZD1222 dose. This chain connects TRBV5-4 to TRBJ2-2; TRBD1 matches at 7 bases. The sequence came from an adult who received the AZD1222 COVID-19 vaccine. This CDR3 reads CASSTTTGSGELFF. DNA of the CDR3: TGTGCCAGCAGCACCACGACAGGGAGCGGGGAGCTGTTTTTT.